This T cell receptor (beta chain) came from a study of blood T cell repertoires in COVID-19. V shed 0 bases and J shed 7 bases, with 12 bases lying between them. Germline CDR1 is SEHNR and CDR2 is FQNEAQ (reference sequence). The CDR3 runs to 14 residues. Per the study methods: It was from reference gene primer amplification that nucleated cell counts were estimated. Sequenced by immunoSEQ multiplex PCR; TCRdb stores in-frame clones only, minus some. From that table come the V and J calls and clone size; the DNA was used to work out D and trimming. The sample consists of around 250,000 clones, about 84% of them appearing once.

This chain connects TRBV7-9 to TRBJ2-5, with D maybe TRBD1 (5 bases). Sequenced sample: peripheral blood. This sequence originates from a woman aged 80 or over with COVID-19, enrolled during active disease. CDR3 DNA sequence: TGTGCCAGCAGCTTAGCCGAAGGTACAGGGACCCAGTACTTC. As protein: CASSLAEGTGTQYF.